A single sample gave rise to the 12 T cell receptor beta chains below, sequenced in a study of T cell repertoires in cytomegalovirus infection. Antigen specificity for these receptors is unknown. Via MiXCR, TCRdb re-called the reads, giving one row per CDR3 protein. The sample has some 480,000 distinct CDR3 sequences; 30% to 35% are singletons. The sample in question was cultured PBMCs, obtained from culture after CMV antigen stimulation. The receptors derive from a human donor in good health (CMV status not recorded). Some clones in this sample may be carry-over from other donors' samples.

The chain couples TRBV6-2 or TRBV6-3 to TRBJ1-1; D is possibly TRBD1 (5 bases). Between the trimmed V and J ends, which lost 6 bases and 1 base, there was a span of 12 bases. The CDR3 is made up of 14 amino acids. Germline lookup yields CDR1 MNHEY and CDR2 SVGEGT. The CDR3 DNA sequence: TGTGCCAGCAGAAATGGACACGCGAACACTGAAGCTTTCTTT. Translated: CASRNGHANTEAFF.

The chain is built from TRBV24-1 and TRBJ1-4; TRBD1 matches at 8 bases. CDR3 length equals 13 residues. Trimming removed 5 bases from V and 8 bases from J; junction bases left unmatched: 3. Germline V gene lookup returns CDR1 KGHDR and CDR2 SFDVKD. Here the CDR3 reads CATSGPGGEKLFF. The CDR3 DNA reads TGTGCCACCAGTGGGCCAGGGGGCGAAAAACTGTTTTTT.

V is TRBV20-1 and J is TRBJ1-3; D uncertain. The CDR3 spans 13 residues. Germline values: CDR1 DFQATT, CDR2 SNEGSKA (reference sequence). V lost 3 bases, J lost 10 bases, and 16 bases lay in between. The CDR3 is CSASVATAGTIYF. CDR3 DNA sequence: TGCAGTGCTAGTGTCGCCACCGCTGGTACCATATATTTT.

This clonotype has just a few counts. This chain links TRBV12-3 or TRBV12-4 with TRBJ2-3; D possibly corresponds to TRBD2 (5 bases). Trimming took 2 bases from V and 3 from J, leaving 12 bases between them. CDR3 length: 15 amino acids. The CDR3 region is CASSLTSWKTDTQYF. Written as DNA, the CDR3 is TGTGCCAGCAGTTTAACTAGTTGGAAGACAGATACGCAGTATTTT.

The table lists this clonotype with a few counts. The rearrangement uses TRBV6-2 or TRBV6-3 and TRBJ2-1; D remains ambiguous. CDR3 length: 16 amino acids. The V gene lost 0 bases and the J gene lost 2 bases, with 11 bases spanning the gap. Per germline, CDR1 MNHEY and CDR2 SVGEGT. The CDR3 nucleotides are TGTGCCAGCAGTTACTCCCCCCTGCCCACCTACAATGAGCAGTTCTTC. Its protein is CASSYSPLPTYNEQFF.

The CDR3 region has the DNA TGTGCCAGCAGCGCTGGACAGGCGAACACTGAAGCTTTCTTT. This encodes CASSAGQANTEAFF. The chain links TRBV5-8 to TRBJ1-1; the match to TRBD1 covers 7 bases. The CDR3 contains 14 residues. In germline, CDR1 is SGHTS, CDR2 YDEGEE. V trimming: 4 bases; J trimming: 1 base; junction bases outside the gene matches: 4.

The chain links TRBV20-1 to TRBJ2-7; perhaps TRBD2 as D (6 bases). Germline V gene data show CDR1 as DFQATT and CDR2 as SNEGSKA (reference sequence). The CDR3 consists of 15 residues. Between the trimmed V and J ends, which lost 4 bases and 7 bases, there was a span of 23 bases. CDR3 amino acids: CSATPAWRALGEQYF. The CDR3 DNA is TGCAGTGCTACACCAGCTTGGAGGGCCTTAGGTGAGCAGTACTTC.

The chain uses TRBV12-3 or TRBV12-4 and TRBJ1-2; 9 bases line up with TRBD1. V was pared by 3 bases and J by 4 bases, with 3 bases of the junction left unmatched. The CDR3 contains 14 residues. The CDR3 loop reads CASSLDRGVYGYTF. In DNA, the CDR3 is TGTGCCAGCAGTTTGGACAGGGGCGTCTATGGCTACACCTTC.

The chain carries TRBV27 and TRBJ1-1, with 7 positions matching TRBD1. The trim removed 5 bases at V and 8 bases at J, leaving 14 bases unmatched. The CDR3 has 15 amino acids. Germline lookup yields CDR1 MNHEY and CDR2 SMNVEV (reference sequence). The CDR3 reads CASSTQLPGTEEAFF. As DNA, the CDR3 is TGTGCCAGCAGTACTCAACTCCCCGGGACAGAAGAAGCTTTCTTT.

The rearrangement links TRBV6-2 or TRBV6-3 to TRBJ1-2; weak D call: TRBD1 (5 bases). CDR1 MNHEY and CDR2 SVGEGT come from the germline V gene. The CDR3 has 17 amino acids. V was trimmed by 5 bases and J by 7 bases, leaving 26 bases between them. CDR3 sequence reads: CASSTPGRFRDQSGYTF. The CDR3 coding sequence is TGTGCCAGCAGTACGCCGGGGCGTTTTCGGGATCAGAGTGGCTACACCTTC.

The gene calls are TRBV4-1 and TRBJ2-5, with unresolved D. Germline CDR1 MGHRA, CDR2 YSYEKL. Trimming stripped 1 base from V and 5 bases from J, with 11 bases between. This CDR3 has 14 amino acids. The CDR3 DNA is TGCGCCAGCAGCCAAGTAGTGAGTTGGGAGACCCAGTACTTC. It codes for CASSQVVSWETQYF.

The chain joins TRBV7-9 to TRBJ1-2; no definite D call. The V gene's germline CDR1 is SEHNR and CDR2 FQNEAQ (reference sequence). There are 13 residues in the CDR3. Trimming removed 3 bases from V and 2 bases from J, with 7 bases in between. CDR3 bases: TGTGCCAGCAGCTTCCCATCAAACTATGGCTACACCTTC. Translated: CASSFPSNYGYTF.